One sample yielded the 28 T cell receptor beta chains listed below, sequenced in a study of beta chain features in type 1 diabetes. Notes on the study in general: TCRB CDR3 length was moderately but significantly reduced in all four CD4+ subsets of Type 1 diabetes patients.

Their antigen targets remain unknown. Sequencing targeted expressed TCRB transcripts, as all isolated RNA had been reverse transcribed. This table comes from immunoSEQ multiplex PCR, and its TCRdb copy is limited to in-frame clones, with some not included. The profile shows under 200,000 clones, 6.5% to 10% of them singletons. The sequencing sample was made of central memory CD4+ T cells from blood. The receptor set was obtained from a young woman with type 1 diabetes.

This clone was seen a few times. The V call is TRBV28, the J call TRBJ2-5, with 7 positions matching TRBD1. Trimming removed 4 bases from V and 2 bases from J; junction bases left unmatched: 10. CDR3 length: 16 residues. Per the germline V gene, CDR1 is MDHEN and CDR2 is SYDVKM. CDR3 in amino acids: CASSSSGQDRQETQYF. The CDR3 DNA reads as TGTGCCAGCAGTTCCTCTGGACAGGATAGACAAGAGACCCAGTACTTC.

V and J are TRBV18 and TRBJ2-7; TRBD2 aligns across 8 bases. CDR3 length equals 14 residues. CDR1 and CDR2 (germline): KGHSH, LQKENI. J was trimmed by 3 bases and V by 4 bases; bases with no gene match: 5. CDR3 protein: CASSQSSGGYEQYF. CDR3 nucleotide sequence: TGTGCCAGCTCACAGTCCAGCGGGGGCTACGAGCAGTACTTC.

This clone was seen only a few times. This chain uses TRBV7-9 with TRBJ2-7; weak D call: TRBD2 (5 bases). CDR1 is SEHNR, CDR2 FQNEAQ, per germline (reference sequence). Trimming cost V 5 bases and J 0 bases, with 17 bases left between them. The CDR3 has 16 amino acids. CDR3 amino acids: CASSEIQRTASYEQYF. Here the CDR3 DNA reads TGTGCCAGCAGCGAAATTCAGCGGACCGCCTCCTACGAGCAGTACTTC.

This clone was observed a few times. The rearrangement links TRBV28 to TRBJ2-4; D possibly corresponds to TRBD2 (6 bases). CDR1 and CDR2 from the germline V gene are MDHEN and SYDVKM. This CDR3 has 15 amino acids. Trimming stripped 2 bases from V and 1 base from J, with 9 bases between. Written as DNA, the CDR3 is TGTGCCAGCAGTTTAGGAGGGCTCGCCAAAAACATTCAGTACTTC. Residues: CASSLGGLAKNIQYF.

This chain connects TRBV7-2 to TRBJ2-7; D gene ambiguous. Looked up from germline, CDR1 is SGHTA and CDR2 is FQGNSA. V was clipped by 4 bases and J by 4 bases, with 8 bases between them. The length of the CDR3 is 12 residues. The CDR3 protein is CASSSQVYEQYF. Here the CDR3 DNA reads TGTGCCAGCAGCTCCCAGGTGTACGAGCAGTACTTC.

This clone occurred a few times. The chain couples TRBV2 to TRBJ2-1; the match to TRBD2 covers 10 bases. The V segment lost 8 bases and the J segment 6 bases; nucleotides outside the gene matches: 10. Germline CDR1 reads SNHLY; CDR2 reads FYNNEI. The CDR3 has 15 amino acids. The CDR3 DNA reads TGTGCCAGCGAAGGTTTAGCGGGGGGCCCCAATGAGCAGTTCTTC. This sequence encodes CASEGLAGGPNEQFF.

This chain uses TRBV14 with TRBJ1-1; TRBD1 matches at 9 bases. CDR3 length equals 13 residues. CDR1 SGHDN and CDR2 FVKESK come from the germline V gene. V lost 5 bases, J lost 6 bases, and 4 bases stayed unmatched. Written as DNA, the CDR3 is TGTGCCAGCAGCGTGGGACAGGGCTCTGAAGCTTTCTTT. Its protein product is CASSVGQGSEAFF.

This clone has just a few counts. This chain joins TRBV5-6 and TRBJ2-3; TRBD1 is a possible D gene (5 bases). V lost 4 bases and J lost 1, with 13 bases in between. The CDR3 has 15 residues. CDR1 and CDR2 from the germline V gene are SGHDT and YYEEEE. The DNA of the CDR3 is TGTGCCAGCAGCCCATCAACCAGGGGCACAGATACGCAGTATTTT. This gives the protein CASSPSTRGTDTQYF.

This clone was recorded a few times. V usage is TRBV6-6 and J usage is TRBJ2-5, with D maybe TRBD2 (6 bases). The CDR3 consists of 13 residues. With 6 bases removed from V and 5 bases from J, the gap between germline ends came to 13 bases. Germline CDR1 MNHNY, CDR2 SVGAGI (reference sequence). The CDR3 DNA sequence: TGTGCCAGCAGGCAGAACGCGGGGGAGACCCAGTACTTC. This codes for CASRQNAGETQYF.

The J gene is TRBJ2-7, the V gene TRBV7-2, with D tentatively TRBD2 (6 bases). The length of the CDR3 is 12 residues. The V end was cut by 6 bases, the J end by 7 bases, with 13 bases between. CDR1 SGHTA and CDR2 FQGNSA come from the germline V gene. The CDR3 spells CASSRDLGEQYF. DNA for the CDR3: TGTGCCAGCAGTCGGGACTTGGGGGAGCAGTACTTC.

This clone has just a few counts. V is TRBV2 and J is TRBJ2-3; the D is unclear. V lost 8 bases and J 2 bases, leaving 17 bases between the germline ends. There are 15 residues in the CDR3. Germline lookup yields CDR1 SNHLY and CDR2 FYNNEI. CDR3 region: CASAPDSRNTDTQYF. The CDR3 DNA is TGTGCCAGCGCCCCGGATAGCCGCAACACAGATACGCAGTATTTT.

The rearrangement joins TRBV4-1 to TRBJ2-3; tentative D call: TRBD2 (6 bases). This CDR3 is built from 16 residues. V was cut by 0 bases and J by 0 bases, with 10 bases left in between. Germline values: CDR1 MGHRA, CDR2 YSYEKL. The CDR3 reads CASSQDYAGSTDTQYF. The CDR3 DNA reads as TGCGCCAGCAGCCAAGATTATGCGGGGAGCACAGATACGCAGTATTTT.

This rearrangement joins TRBV5-4 to TRBJ2-7; 14 bases map to TRBD2. Germline V gene lookup returns CDR1 SGHNT and CDR2 YYREEE (reference sequence). After removal of 4 bases from V and 7 bases from J, the junction contained 7 bases not matched to a gene. This CDR3 has 15 residues. The CDR3 DNA reads TGTGCCAGCAGCCCCGGACTAGCGGGAGGTGGAGAGCAGTACTTC. Translation gives CASSPGLAGGGEQYF.

This clone occurred a few times. This chain links TRBV7-9 with TRBJ2-1; 8 nucleotides align to TRBD2. The CDR3 has 16 residues. J gave up 6 bases and V 3 bases, and 10 bases lay outside the gene matches. Germline V gives CDR1 SEHNR, CDR2 FQNEAQ (reference sequence). The CDR3 DNA follows: TGTGCCAGCAGCTTTAGCGGCCGCGGGGGGACCAATGAGCAGTTCTTC. Amino acids: CASSFSGRGGTNEQFF.

This clone has just a few counts. The chain joins TRBV19 to TRBJ2-5; tentatively, D is TRBD1 (6 bases). The CDR3 runs to 13 residues. Germline CDR1 reads LNHDA; CDR2 reads SQIVND (reference sequence). V gave up 6 bases and J gave up 5 bases, with 13 bases separating them. CDR3 DNA sequence: TGTGCCAGTAGCCCCAACAGGGATGAGACCCAGTACTTC. Protein sequence: CASSPNRDETQYF.

This clone was detected a few times. Written as DNA, the CDR3 is TGTGCCAGCAGCTTACGACTACAGGGCGGAGCTTTCTTT. It encodes CASSLRLQGGAFF. The rearrangement uses TRBV11-2 and TRBJ1-1; weak D call: TRBD1 (6 bases). The CDR3 is 13 residues long. Germline V gene data show CDR1 as SGHAT and CDR2 as FQNNGV. Trimming left V 2 bases short and J 10 bases short, with 14 bases between.

This chain uses TRBV28 with TRBJ2-7, with 11 bases identical to TRBD1. The CDR3 totals 15 residues. Germline V lookup: CDR1 MDHEN, CDR2 SYDVKM. J lost 3 bases, V lost 5 bases, and 6 bases had no gene match. CDR3 sequence reads: CASSRGQGGRYEQYF. CDR3 sequence (DNA): TGTGCCAGCAGTCGGGGACAGGGGGGACGCTACGAGCAGTACTTC.

The rearrangement uses TRBV19 and TRBJ2-6; D ambiguous. Germline V lookup: CDR1 LNHDA, CDR2 SQIVND (reference sequence). CDR3 length: 14 residues. V was shortened by 5 bases and J by 4 bases, with 9 bases between the two germline ends. The CDR3 sequence: CASSLIAGANVLTF. For the CDR3, the DNA is TGTGCCAGTAGTCTAATTGCAGGGGCCAACGTCCTGACTTTC.

V is TRBV6-6 and J is TRBJ2-5, with unresolved D. Germline loops: CDR1 MNHNY, CDR2 SVGAGI (reference sequence). The V end was cut by 6 bases, the J end by 1 base, with 6 bases between. The CDR3 length is 12 residues. CDR3 in amino acids: CASRQIQETQYF. In DNA form, the CDR3 reads TGTGCCAGCAGACAGATCCAAGAGACCCAGTACTTC.

This clone showed up just a few times. The chain is built from TRBV6-5 and TRBJ2-7, with 8 bases that match TRBD1. There are 15 residues in the CDR3. V trimming: 6 bases; J trimming: 2 bases; junction bases outside the gene matches: 9. CDR1 and CDR2 from the germline V gene are MNHEY and SVGAGI. CDR3 sequence (DNA): TGTGCCAGCAGCCGTGAACGGGGACAGGCCTACGAGCAGTACTTC. Residues: CASSRERGQAYEQYF.

This clone was seen a handful of times. V and J are TRBV19 and TRBJ1-5, with 8 positions matching TRBD1. The CDR3 is 16 amino acids. Germline V gene data show CDR1 as LNHDA and CDR2 as SQIVND (reference sequence). Trimming cost V 0 bases and J 4 bases; bases outside gene matches: 5. The CDR3 sequence: CASSIDRGQDNQPQHF. CDR3 nucleotides: TGTGCCAGTAGTATAGACCGGGGACAGGATAATCAGCCCCAGCATTTT. The entire variable domain, with the rest obtained from reference TRBV19 and TRBJ1-5, is as follows: DGGITQSPKYLFRKEGQNVTLSCEQNLNHDAMYWYRQDPGQGLRLIYYSQIVNDFQKGDIAEGYSVSREKKESFPLTVTSAQKNPTAFYLCASSIDRGQDNQPQHFGDGTRLSIL.

In this sample, this clone turned up a few times. The V call is TRBV15, the J call TRBJ1-1; no clear D gene. Per germline, CDR1 LNHNV and CDR2 YYDKDF (reference sequence). The V end was cut by 0 bases, the J end by 0 bases, with 5 bases between. The CDR3 has 14 amino acids. This CDR3 reads CATSRDEVNTEAFF. The CDR3 region has the DNA TGTGCCACCAGCAGAGATGAGGTGAACACTGAAGCTTTCTTT.

The CDR3 DNA follows: TGCGCCAGCAGCACCGGACACTTGAAAGAGACCCAGTACTTC. Its translation: CASSTGHLKETQYF. V gene TRBV5-1 combines with J gene TRBJ2-5; D perhaps matches TRBD1 (5 bases). The germline V and J ends were trimmed by 4 bases and 3 bases, with 13 bases remaining between them. This CDR3 spans 14 amino acids. Germline CDR1 and CDR2: SGHRS and YFSETQ. Full variable domain (remainder filled in from reference TRBV5-1 and TRBJ2-5): KAGVTQTPRYLIKTRGQQVTLSCSPISGHRSVSWYQQTPGQGLQFLFEYFSETQRNKGNFPGRFSGRQFSNSRSEMNVSTLELGDSALYLCASSTGHLKETQYFGPGTRLLVL.

The rearrangement joins TRBV9 to TRBJ2-1; D is unclear. Germline V CDR1 and CDR2: SGDLS, YYNGEE. Trimming took 0 bases from V and 6 from J, leaving 7 bases between them. This CDR3 has 13 residues. The CDR3 DNA follows: TGTGCCAGCAGCGTAGCGTGGAGCAATGAGCAGTTCTTC. Translated, it gives CASSVAWSNEQFF. Looking up the rest from reference TRBV9 and TRBJ2-1 gives the full variable domain: DSGVTQTPKHLITATGQRVTLRCSPRSGDLSVYWYQQSLDQGLQFLIQYYNGEERAKGNILERFSAQQFPDLHSELNLSSLELGDSALYFCASSVAWSNEQFFGPGTRLTVL.

The chain carries TRBV28 and TRBJ2-7; D unclear. Between the trimmed V and J ends, which lost 1 base and 3 bases, there was a span of 13 bases. The CDR3 covers 15 residues. Germline V lookup: CDR1 MDHEN, CDR2 SYDVKM. In DNA form, the CDR3 reads TGTGCCAGCAGTTTATATCAGTTTTTCTGCTACGAGCAGTACTTC. Protein product: CASSLYQFFCYEQYF.

The chain links TRBV11-2 to TRBJ2-5; TRBD1 might be the D (6 bases). With 5 bases removed from V and 2 bases from J, the gap between germline ends came to 12 bases. CDR1 is SGHAT, CDR2 FQNNGV, per germline. The CDR3 totals 14 residues. CDR3 in amino acids: CASSPRTVQETQYF. CDR3 DNA: TGTGCCAGCAGCCCCCGGACAGTTCAAGAGACCCAGTACTTC.

The chain combines TRBV4-1 with TRBJ2-7; 13 bases agree with TRBD2. This CDR3 region has 16 residues. V gave up 3 bases and J gave up 4 bases; unmatched junction bases: 6. Per the germline V gene, CDR1 is MGHRA and CDR2 is YSYEKL. The CDR3: CASSQTPGLAGYEQYF. As DNA, the CDR3 is TGCGCCAGCAGCCAGACCCCGGGACTAGCGGGGTACGAGCAGTACTTC.

In this sample, this clone turned up a few times. The CDR3 spells CASSQRHRGTEAFF. In DNA, the CDR3 is TGTGCCAGCAGTCAAAGACACCGGGGCACTGAAGCTTTCTTT. V is TRBV28 and J is TRBJ1-1; D is unclear. Germline loops: CDR1 MDHEN, CDR2 SYDVKM. This CDR3 region has 14 residues. Trimming took 5 bases from V and 4 from J, leaving 14 bases between them.